This T cell receptor (beta chain) stems from a study of monozygotic twins with cystic fibrosis. TCRdb's table, derived via immunoSEQ multiplex PCR, lists solely in-frame clones and lacks some. The repertoire consists of 25,000 to 35,000 clones, with around 81% occurring once and the leading ten covering about 0.96%. V lost 5 bases to trimming and J lost 2 bases, with 11 bases between them. CDR3 length equals 14 residues. Germline lookup yields CDR1 MDHEN and CDR2 SYDVKM. Source material: blood. The chain is built from TRBV28 and TRBJ2-3; D may be TRBD2 (6 bases). The TCR comes from a girl aged 2 to 9 with cystic fibrosis. The CDR3: CASSPGLTTDTQYF. The CDR3 DNA is TGTGCCAGCAGTCCCGGACTAACCACAGATACGCAGTATTTT. Together with reference TRBV28 and TRBJ2-3, the CDR3 gives the full variable domain: DVKVTQSSRYLVKRTGEKVFLECVQDMDHENMFWYRQDPGLGLRLIYFSYDVKMKEKGDIPEGYSVSREKKERFSLILESASTNQTSMYLCASSPGLTTDTQYFGPGTRLTVL.